This TCR beta chain was found in a study of shared clonotypes between healthy human individuals. To note about this clone: Its antigen is still unknown.

Study-wide results and limits: Larger richness was generally estimated for naive than memory subsets.

The data were produced by immunoSEQ multiplex PCR, yet TCRdb's version contains in-frame clones alone and is incomplete. This table holds about 340,000 clones, around 67% found once. The source material was memory CD4+ T cells sorted from blood. The subset: CD45RA-negative fraction. This clonotype was sampled from a man aged 25 to 40 in good health.

CDR3 residues: CATSRENIQYF. CDR3 nucleotides: TGTGCCACCAGCAGAGAGAACATTCAGTACTTC. The chain links TRBV15 to TRBJ2-4, with D unclear. The germline V gene has CDR1 LNHNV and CDR2 YYDKDF (reference sequence). V was clipped by 0 bases and J by 7 bases, with 1 base between them. The CDR3 loop spans 11 amino acids.